The rows below give T cell receptor beta chains drawn from one sample of a study of radiation and T cells in renal cell carcinoma. Some clones are missing from TCRdb's copy, which holds only in-frame ones; the method was immunoSEQ multiplex PCR. The sample records 100,000 to 150,000 clones, roughly four fifths being singletons. This specimen consisted of blood, obtained from a patient whose treatment included radiotherapy and nephrectomy. The receptor set was obtained from a woman aged 55-69 years with renal cell carcinoma. Both conserved end residues are part of each CDR3. A D gene is named only where the DNA matches it firmly. Some rows mark clone size as missing; the rest say once, few, many or name a class of expanded clone.

NA NA TRBJ2-7 TRBV7-8 TGTGCCAGCAGCTTAGCGGACGGGAGAGGCTACGAGCAGTACTTC CASSLADGRGYEQYF
TRBD2 NA TRBJ2-3 TRBV4-3 TGCGCCAGCAGCAAAAGGACTAGCGGATCTAGCACAGATACGCAGTATTTT CASSKRTSGSSTDTQYF
NA once TRBJ1-4 TRBV10-3 TGTGCCATCAGTATGGACTGGGCTGAAAAACTGTTTTTT CAISMDWAEKLFF
TRBD1 NA TRBJ2-7 TRBV15 TGTGCCACCAGCAGTGTCGACAGGGGCGAGCAGTACTTC CATSSVDRGEQYF
TRBD1 NA TRBJ2-7 TRBV4-1 TGCGCCAGCAGCCAAGCCGGACAGGCTACCTACGAGCAGTACTTC CASSQAGQATYEQYF
NA few TRBJ1-1 TRBV25-1 TGTGCCAGCAGCAGGCATGGGAGATCAACTATGAACACTGAAGCTTTCTTT CASSRHGRSTMNTEAFF
TRBD1 NA TRBJ1-4 TRBV5-1 TGCGCCAGCAGAGAACAGGGGACTGAAAAACTGTTTTTT CASREQGTEKLFF
TRBD2 once TRBJ2-1 TRBV11-3 TGTGCCAGCAGCTTATTGTTTGGCGGGAGTTTGAGGGGCAATGAGCAGTTCTTC CASSLLFGGSLRGNEQFF
NA NA TRBJ2-1 TRBV14 TGTGCCAGCAGCCAAGGGGCGGACAATGAGCAGTTCTTC CASSQGADNEQFF
NA NA TRBJ2-5 TRBV7-2 TGTGCCAGCAGCCTATACCGGGACGCACGTCAAGAGACCCAGTACTTC CASSLYRDARQETQYF
NA NA TRBJ1-2 TRBV5-4 TGTGCCAGCAGCGCCGGGACGGGCGGCTACACCTTC CASSAGTGGYTF
NA NA TRBJ1-2 TRBV5-4 TGTGCCAGCAGCGGCGGAGGGTATGGCTACACCTTC CASSGGGYGYTF
NA NA TRBJ2-3 TRBV28 TGTGCCAGCAGTTACCGGGACTCATTATATTTT CASSYRDSLYF
TRBD1 few TRBJ1-2 TRBV7-9 TGTGCCAGCAGCTCTCCAGGGGGCGCGGTCGCACCCTATGGCTACACCTTC CASSSPGGAVAPYGYTF
TRBD2 NA TRBJ2-3 TRBV5-1 TGCGCCAGCAGGGCCGGTACTAGCGGGGGTACAGATACGCAGTATTTT CASRAGTSGGTDTQYF
TRBD1 NA TRBJ2-5 TRBV19 TGTGCCAGTACAAACAGGGGATACCAAGAGACCCAGTACTTC CASTNRGYQETQYF
NA NA TRBJ1-1 TRBV6-6 TGTGCCAGCAGCCGATTTATGAACACTGAAGCTTTCTTT CASSRFMNTEAFF
NA NA TRBJ2-3 TRBV5-5 TGTGCCAGCAGCTGGGTAGCGACAGATACGCAGTATTTT CASSWVATDTQYF
NA once TRBJ2-7 TRBV6-1 TGTGCCAGCAGTAGGGAAGTTTACGAGCAGTACTTC CASSREVYEQYF
NA NA TRBJ2-6 TRBV5-1 TGCGCCAGCAGCTTGGTAGCCTCAGGCTCTGGGGCCAACGTCCTGACTTTC CASSLVASGSGANVLTF
NA many TRBJ1-1 TRBV6-6 TGTGCCAGCAGTATCGAAGTTGACGTAGCTTTCTTT CASSIEVDVAFF
TRBD1 NA TRBJ2-7 TRBV7-9 TGTGCCAGCAGCTCAACAGGGGGTCTTTCAATAGACTTC CASSSTGGLSIDF
NA NA TRBJ1-2 TRBV14 TGTGCCAGCAGCCCCACCGGAGGGCTAGGAGGCTACACCTTC CASSPTGGLGGYTF
NA NA TRBJ2-7 TRBV5-6 TGTGCCAGCAGCTATCCTATGACAGGATCCTACGAGCAGTACTTC CASSYPMTGSYEQYF
TRBD1 NA TRBJ2-1 TRBV7-9 TGTGCCAGCAGCAGTAGGACAGGGATGGATGAGCAGTTCTTC CASSSRTGMDEQFF
TRBD1 NA TRBJ1-4 TRBV28 TGTGCCAGCAGTTTAAACAGGGGTGACGAAAAACTGTTTTTT CASSLNRGDEKLFF
NA few TRBJ2-7 TRBV7-2 TGTGCCAGCAGCATCGAGGTCTCATACGAGCAGTACTTC CASSIEVSYEQYF
NA NA TRBJ1-4 TRBV27 TGTGCCAGCCGATCACTGGTGGAAGGTCCTAATGAAAAACTGTTTTTT CASRSLVEGPNEKLFF
NA NA TRBJ1-1 TRBV7-7 TGTGCTAGCAGCTTAGCTGGCCAGGTGAACACTGAAGCTTTCTTT CASSLAGQVNTEAFF
NA NA TRBJ1-2 TRBV7-9 TGTGCCAGCAGCTTACCCGTTAATGGGGGCGGCTACACCTTC CASSLPVNGGGYTF
TRBD1 NA TRBJ1-4 TRBV7-2 TGTGCCAGCACAGGGGGCACTAATGAAAAACTGTTTTTT CASTGGTNEKLFF
NA NA TRBJ2-4 TRBV6-4 TGTGCCAGCAGTGACTCTCCTGGTCGGGCAGGGGATGGAAACATTCAGTACTTC CASSDSPGRAGDGNIQYF
NA NA TRBJ2-7 TRBV7-2 TGTGCCAGCAGCCCCGTCGTAGGGTCTACTGCCGAGCAGTACTTC CASSPVVGSTAEQYF
NA NA TRBJ1-2 TRBV10-2 TGCGCCAGCAGTGAGGTAGCGGGCAGAGGGGGCTACACCTTC CASSEVAGRGGYTF
TRBD1 NA TRBJ2-1 TRBV27 TGTGCCAGCAGTTTGACCGGGACAGCTTACAATGAGCAGTTCTTC CASSLTGTAYNEQFF
TRBD1 NA TRBJ1-2 TRBV15 TGTGCCACCAGCAGAGATTACAGGGGCTCCTTCGGCTACACCTTC CATSRDYRGSFGYTF
TRBD1 NA TRBJ2-7 TRBV6-1 TGTGCCAGCAGCGTTAAAGACAGGGCCGAGCAGTACTTC CASSVKDRAEQYF
TRBD1 once TRBJ2-5 TRBV27 TGTGCCAGCAGTCCGTTGGACAGGGAAGAGACCCAGCACTTC CASSPLDREETQHF
TRBD1 NA TRBJ1-1 TRBV5-1 TGCGCCAGCAGCTTGGTACAGGGGAGAGACGCTGAAGCTTTCTTT CASSLVQGRDAEAFF
NA NA TRBJ2-1 TRBV5-1 TGCGCCAGCAGCGCTGCTAGCAGCTCATACAATGAGCAGTTCTTC CASSAASSSYNEQFF
NA NA TRBJ1-3 TRBV9 TGTGCCAGCAGCCTACTCTCCGGGGCTCTTTTCTCTGGAAACACCATATATTTT CASSLLSGALFSGNTIYF
NA NA TRBJ1-5 TRBV19 TGTGCCAGTAGAAAGTCGCAGCTTGGGCCCCAGCATTTT CASRKSQLGPQHF
NA NA TRBJ2-5 TRBV11-3 TGTGCCAGCAGCTTAAGTGGGAGGCTCCAAGAGACCCAGTACTTC CASSLSGRLQETQYF
NA NA TRBJ2-3 TRBV11-2 TGTGCCAGCAGCGCCCGAACGGGCGGGGACACAGATACGCAGTATTTT CASSARTGGDTDTQYF
TRBD1 NA TRBJ1-2 TRBV28 TGTGCCAGCAGTCCTCGGACAGGGACCCTCTATTTGCTATATGGCTACACCTTC CASSPRTGTLYLLYGYTF
NA NA TRBJ2-2 TRBV7-6 TGTGCCAGCAGCTGGGCAGGGCGTACCGGGGAGCTGTTTTTT CASSWAGRTGELFF
TRBD1 NA TRBJ2-4 TRBV23-1 TGCGCCGGACAGGGGTTGCTAGCCAAAAACATTCAGTACTTC CAGQGLLAKNIQYF
TRBD2 NA TRBJ2-7 TRBV27 TGTGCCAGCAGTCCGGGACTAGCGATCAACGAGCAGTACTTC CASSPGLAINEQYF
NA NA TRBJ2-3 TRBV6-5 TGTGCCAGCAGCACGACCGGGGACGGCAATCAGCCCCAGTATTTT CASSTTGDGNQPQYF
TRBD2 NA TRBJ2-1 TRBV27 TGTGCCAGCAGTTTAGGAACGGGAGGGCCGGTGGCTAAGTTCTTC CASSLGTGGPVAKFF
NA NA TRBJ2-1 TRBV5-6 TGTGCCAGCAGCTATCAACGTAGCTCCTACAATGAGCAGTTCTTC CASSYQRSSYNEQFF
NA NA TRBJ2-5 TRBV5-4 TGTGCCAGCAGCTTGGGCCCGGGCGGCCAAGAGACCCAGCACTTC CASSLGPGGQETQHF
TRBD2 NA TRBJ2-1 TRBV9 TGTGCCAGCAGCGTAAGACTAGCGGGGGTCTACAATGAGCAGTTCTTC CASSVRLAGVYNEQFF
TRBD1 NA TRBJ1-6 TRBV5-1 TGCGCCAGCAGCTTGGGAGAGGGGGCTCAGAATTCACCCCTCCACTTT CASSLGEGAQNSPLHF
TRBD1 NA TRBJ1-1 TRBV11-3 TGTGCCAGCAGCGCAGGGGGGAACACTGAAGCTTTCTTT CASSAGGNTEAFF
NA NA TRBJ1-4 TRBV15 TGTGCCACCAGCAGCAGGGCCAGGGCTAATGAAAAACTGTTTTTT CATSSRARANEKLFF
NA NA TRBJ1-2 TRBV7-3 TGTGCCAGCAGCCTGGACGGCTCCTATGGCTACACCTTC CASSLDGSYGYTF